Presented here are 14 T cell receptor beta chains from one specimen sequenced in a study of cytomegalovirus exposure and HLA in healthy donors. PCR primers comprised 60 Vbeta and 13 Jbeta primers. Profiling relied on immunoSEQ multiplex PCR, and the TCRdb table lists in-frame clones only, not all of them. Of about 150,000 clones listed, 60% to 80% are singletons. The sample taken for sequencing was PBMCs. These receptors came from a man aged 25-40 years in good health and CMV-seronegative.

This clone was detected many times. The CDR3 nucleotides read TGTGCCAGCAGTTCCGCATGGACAGGTCTGAGCGAGCAGTACTTC. Protein: CASSSAWTGLSEQYF. The V gene is TRBV6-5, the J gene TRBJ2-7, with 7 positions matching TRBD1. Germline assignment: CDR1 MNHEY and CDR2 SVGAGI. The CDR3 has 15 residues. The J segment lost 6 bases and the V segment lost 4 bases, leaving 12 bases of the junction unmatched.

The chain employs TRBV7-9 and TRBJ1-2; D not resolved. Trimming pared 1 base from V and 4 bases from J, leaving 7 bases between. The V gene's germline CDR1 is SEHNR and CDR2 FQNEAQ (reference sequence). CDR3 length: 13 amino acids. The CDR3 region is CASSLVSPYGYTF. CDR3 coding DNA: TGTGCCAGCAGCTTAGTCTCCCCCTATGGCTACACCTTC.

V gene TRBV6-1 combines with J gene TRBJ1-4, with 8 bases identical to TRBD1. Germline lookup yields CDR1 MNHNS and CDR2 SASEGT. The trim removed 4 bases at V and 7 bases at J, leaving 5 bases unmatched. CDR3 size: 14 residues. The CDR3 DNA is TGTGCCAGCAGTGCTGGACAGGGTAGTGAAAAACTGTTTTTT. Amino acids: CASSAGQGSEKLFF.

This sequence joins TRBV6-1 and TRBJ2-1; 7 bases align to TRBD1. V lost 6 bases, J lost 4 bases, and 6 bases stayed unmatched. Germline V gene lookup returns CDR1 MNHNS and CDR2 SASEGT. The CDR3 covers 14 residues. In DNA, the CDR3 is TGTGCCAGCAGCCAGGACAGGTTGTACAATGAGCAGTTCTTC. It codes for CASSQDRLYNEQFF.

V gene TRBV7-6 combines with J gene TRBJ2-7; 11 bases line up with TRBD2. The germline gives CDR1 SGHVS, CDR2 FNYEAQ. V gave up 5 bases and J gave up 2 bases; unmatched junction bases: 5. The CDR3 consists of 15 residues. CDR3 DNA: TGTGCCAGCAGCCAATTAGCGGGAGGGACCTACGAGCAGTACTTC. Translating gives CASSQLAGGTYEQYF.

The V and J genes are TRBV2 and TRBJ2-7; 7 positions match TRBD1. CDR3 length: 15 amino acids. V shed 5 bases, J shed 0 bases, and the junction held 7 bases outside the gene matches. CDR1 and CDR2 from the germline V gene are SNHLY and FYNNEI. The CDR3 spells CASSPMTGFSYEQYF. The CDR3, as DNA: TGTGCCAGCAGTCCCATGACAGGGTTCTCCTACGAGCAGTACTTC.

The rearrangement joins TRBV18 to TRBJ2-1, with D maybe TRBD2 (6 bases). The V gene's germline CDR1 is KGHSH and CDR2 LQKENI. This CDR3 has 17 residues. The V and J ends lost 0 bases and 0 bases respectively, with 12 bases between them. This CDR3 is CASSPPVGTSSYNEQFF. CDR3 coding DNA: TGTGCCAGCTCACCACCGGTAGGGACTTCCTCCTACAATGAGCAGTTCTTC. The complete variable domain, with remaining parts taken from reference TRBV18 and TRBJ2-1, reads NAGVMQNPRHLVRRRGQEARLRCSPMKGHSHVYWYRQLPEEGLKFMVYLQKENIIDESGMPKERFSAEFPKEGPSILRIQQVVRGDSAAYFCASSPPVGTSSYNEQFFGPGTRLTVL.

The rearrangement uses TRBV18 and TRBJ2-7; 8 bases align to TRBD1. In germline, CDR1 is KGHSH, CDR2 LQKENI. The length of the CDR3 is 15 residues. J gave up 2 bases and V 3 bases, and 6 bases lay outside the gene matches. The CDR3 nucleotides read TGTGCCAGCTCACCGGGGACAGGTCCCCCCTACGAGCAGTACTTC. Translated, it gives CASSPGTGPPYEQYF.

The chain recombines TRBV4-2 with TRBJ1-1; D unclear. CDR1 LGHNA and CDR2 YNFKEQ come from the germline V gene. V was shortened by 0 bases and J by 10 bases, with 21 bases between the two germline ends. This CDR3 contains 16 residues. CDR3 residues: CASSQELAAGLSPAFF. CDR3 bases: TGTGCCAGCAGCCAAGAGTTGGCGGCAGGACTCTCCCCAGCTTTCTTT.

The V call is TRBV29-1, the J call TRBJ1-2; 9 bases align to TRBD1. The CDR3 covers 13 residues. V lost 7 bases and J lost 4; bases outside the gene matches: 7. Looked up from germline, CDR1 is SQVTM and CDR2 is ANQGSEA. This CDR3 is CSATGGGSYGYTF. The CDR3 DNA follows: TGCAGCGCTACAGGGGGCGGCTCCTATGGCTACACCTTC.

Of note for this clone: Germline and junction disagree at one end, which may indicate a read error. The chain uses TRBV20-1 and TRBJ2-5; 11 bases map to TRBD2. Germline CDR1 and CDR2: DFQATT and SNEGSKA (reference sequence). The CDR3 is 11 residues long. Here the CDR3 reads CSKLAGESQYF. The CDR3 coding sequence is TGCAGTAAACTAGCGGGAGAGTCCCAGTACTTC.

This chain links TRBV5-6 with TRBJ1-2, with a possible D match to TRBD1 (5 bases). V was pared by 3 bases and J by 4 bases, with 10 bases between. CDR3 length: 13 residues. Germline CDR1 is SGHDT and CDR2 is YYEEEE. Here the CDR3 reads CASSSGGGYGYTF. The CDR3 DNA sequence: TGTGCCAGCAGCTCCGGGGGTGGCTATGGCTACACCTTC.

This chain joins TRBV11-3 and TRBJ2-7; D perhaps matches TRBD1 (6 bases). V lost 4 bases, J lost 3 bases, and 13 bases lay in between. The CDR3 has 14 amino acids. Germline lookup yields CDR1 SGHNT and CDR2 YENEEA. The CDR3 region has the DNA TGTGCCAGCAGCTGGCAGACAGGACACTACGAGCAGTACTTC. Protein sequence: CASSWQTGHYEQYF.

CDR3 in DNA: TGTGCCAGCAGTGGGGGGGACATAAACACCGGGGAGCTGTTTTTT. It translates to CASSGGDINTGELFF. The rearrangement uses TRBV28 and TRBJ2-2; D might be TRBD2 (7 bases). V lost 5 bases and J lost 2, with 12 bases in between. The CDR3 length is 15 residues. Germline-derived CDR1 and CDR2 are MDHEN and SYDVKM.